This T cell receptor (beta chain) is drawn from a study of cytomegalovirus exposure and HLA in healthy donors. The CDR3 consists of 14 residues. Germline V lookup: CDR1 SGHDT, CDR2 YYEEEE. V was pared by 5 bases and J by 4 bases, with 15 bases between. The study's findings and limits: Later on, a genetic analysis was performed. It linked a missense variant in DCLRE1C with V- and J-gene trimming of TCR beta.

For this clone: The antigen is not known.

PCR amplification relied on 60 Vbeta primers (plus 13 Jbeta primers). Original data processing: Later, 65 million to 85 million unique TCR beta chains were counted in an analysis, and about 10 million of them were shared. The table came from immunoSEQ multiplex PCR; TCRdb's copy has only in-frame clones and leaves some out. D and trimming were read from the DNA, whereas the V and J calls and clone size are those reported in that table. The sample contains over 150,000 clones, 60% to 80% of which appear only once. All donors participated as healthy donors of bone marrow. The specimen sequenced was PBMCs. The source of this sequence is a middle-aged woman in good health and CMV-seropositive. V is TRBV5-6 and J is TRBJ1-2; D is possibly TRBD1 (5 bases). The CDR3 here is CASSIFPDSYGYTF. For the CDR3, the DNA is TGTGCCAGCAGTATATTCCCAGACAGCTATGGCTACACCTTC.